The source of this T cell receptor beta chain is a study of CD8+ T cells in alopecia areata. The overall study: Those treated were given oral tofacitinib at 5 to 10 mg twice daily. General study points: TCRs were shared less clearly across patients than in mice, possibly for HLA-related reasons. Compared with normal scalp, lesional scalp had higher clonality and more expanded CD8+ clones. Scalp repertoires also include resident alphabeta T cells from normal skin.

This clone was recorded once. Its antigen is undetermined. Regarding treatment: oral pan-JAK inhibitor, 5-10 mg twice daily. The CDR3 sequence is 13 residues long. Germline V gives CDR1 SQVTM, CDR2 ANQGSEA. Unmatched junction bases numbered 6, after V lost 7 bases and J lost 5 bases. Once RNA had been extracted, it was reverse transcribed into cDNA to act as the sequencing template. TCRdb's copy holds only in-frame clones and misses some; the assay was immunoSEQ multiplex PCR. The data hold some 120,000 clones, with over 60% observed a single time. The clonotype was recovered from a human donor with alopecia areata. The sample was CD4+ T cells sorted from blood, taken at week 4, from a patient treated with tofacitinib. The rearrangement uses TRBV29-1 and TRBJ2-3; 10 bases map to TRBD1. The CDR3 nucleotides are TGCAGCGCTGGACAGGGGGGGATAGATACGCAGTATTTT. Protein: CSAGQGGIDTQYF.